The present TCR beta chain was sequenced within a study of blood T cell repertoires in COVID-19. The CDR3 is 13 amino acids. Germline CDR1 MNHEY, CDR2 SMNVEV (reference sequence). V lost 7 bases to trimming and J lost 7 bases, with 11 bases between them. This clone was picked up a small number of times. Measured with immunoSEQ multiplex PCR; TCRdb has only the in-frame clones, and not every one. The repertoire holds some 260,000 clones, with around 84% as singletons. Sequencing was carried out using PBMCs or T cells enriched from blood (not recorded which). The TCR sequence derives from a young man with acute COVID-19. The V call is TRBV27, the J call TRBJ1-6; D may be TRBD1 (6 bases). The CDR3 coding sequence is TGTGCCAGCACCCGGACAGAGAATTCACCCCTCCACTTT. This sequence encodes CASTRTENSPLHF.